The 14 T cell receptor beta chains below all came from one sample that was sequenced in a study of spatial heterogeneity in lung cancer. Notes on the study in general: Intratumoral expanded alpha and beta TCR counts were found to track tumor mutation counts.

Time point reported: sample taken at primary tumor resection. No antigen has been assigned to these receptors. TCRdb recomputed calls from the 5' RACE reads with MiXCR, one row per CDR3 protein. The sample consists of about 5,100 distinct CDR3 sequences, about 7.1% of them appearing once. The sample in question was lung tumor tissue, obtained at surgery. All receptors come from a male donor with early-stage non-small cell lung cancer.

In its sample, this clonotype was seen many times. The chain couples TRBV5-1 to TRBJ2-3, with a tentative D call TRBD1 (6 bases). V lost 4 bases to trimming and J lost 0 bases, with 18 bases between them. Per the germline V gene, CDR1 is SGHRS and CDR2 is YFSETQ. The CDR3 contains 17 residues. The DNA for the CDR3 is TGCGCCAGCAGCCGAGACACAGGGTCCCCTAGCACAGATACGCAGTATTTT. Translation: CASSRDTGSPSTDTQYF. The full variable domain, its missing parts supplied by reference TRBV5-1 and TRBJ2-3, is KAGVTQTPRYLIKTRGQQVTLSCSPISGHRSVSWYQQTPGQGLQFLFEYFSETQRNKGNFPGRFSGRQFSNSRSEMNVSTLELGDSALYLCASSRDTGSPSTDTQYFGPGTRLTVL.

This clonotype qualifies as medium-sized. J is TRBJ2-2 and V is TRBV20-1, with 9 bases matching TRBD1. J lost 5 bases, V lost 6 bases, and 7 bases had no gene match. The CDR3 totals 14 residues. Germline V gene lookup returns CDR1 DFQATT and CDR2 SNEGSKA (reference sequence). CDR3 amino acids: CSALGTGKTGELFF. In DNA, the CDR3 is TGCAGTGCCCTTGGGACAGGGAAGACCGGGGAGCTGTTTTTT.

As regards this clonotype: This may arise from a read error, as a much more abundant clone is one base away. J is TRBJ2-1 and V is TRBV7-9, with a possible D match to TRBD2 (6 bases). The germline gives CDR1 SEHNR, CDR2 FQNEAQ (reference sequence). V dropped 10 bases and J dropped 12 bases, with 19 bases sitting between them. This CDR3 has 12 amino acids. The CDR3: CATSGVIYGQFF. In nucleotides, the CDR3 is TGTGCCACCTCGGGGGTAATCTATGGGCAGTTCTTC. Supplemented by reference TRBV7-9 and TRBJ2-1, the full variable domain reads DTGVSQNPRHKITKRGQNVTFRCDPISEHNRLYWYRQTLGQGPEFLTYFQNEAQLEKSRLLSDRFSAERPKGSFSTLEIQRTEQGDSAMYLCATSGVIYGQFFGPGTRLTVL.

This clonotype has ten or more counts. V usage is TRBV4-2 and J usage is TRBJ1-4; D possibly corresponds to TRBD1 (6 bases). V gave up 4 bases and J gave up 10 bases, with 25 bases separating them. Germline-derived CDR1 and CDR2 are LGHNA and YNFKEQ. The CDR3 spans 17 residues. The CDR3 protein is CASSLQSRDTLGGKLFF. The CDR3 nucleotides are TGTGCCAGCAGCCTCCAAAGCCGGGACACCCTGGGTGGAAAACTGTTTTTT.

This clonotype was found a few times. The chain carries TRBV28 and TRBJ2-5, with a weak D call TRBD1 (6 bases). Germline values: CDR1 MDHEN, CDR2 SYDVKM. V lost 6 bases and J lost 5, with 19 bases in between. The CDR3 is 15 amino acids. The CDR3 DNA reads as TGTGCCAGCAGCTACCCATTGGTACAGGGCGAGACCCAGTACTTC. Amino acid sequence: CASSYPLVQGETQYF.

This clonotype was seen at least ten times. The V gene is TRBV6-6, the J gene TRBJ2-2; D possibly corresponds to TRBD1 (6 bases). The germline gives CDR1 MNHNY, CDR2 SVGAGI (reference sequence). The CDR3 spans 13 residues. The V end was cut by 6 bases, the J end by 5 bases, with 10 bases between. CDR3 residues: CASRDSTTGELFF. The CDR3 nucleotides are TGTGCCAGCAGGGACAGTACAACCGGGGAGCTGTTTTTT.

This clonotype was seen a few times. One junction end does not reproduce the germline sequence, and a read error may be involved. This chain links TRBV20-1 with TRBJ2-4; TRBD2 agrees at 8 bases. This CDR3 spans 14 amino acids. CDR1 DFQATT and CDR2 SNEGSKA come from the germline V gene (reference sequence). CDR3 DNA sequence: TGCAGTGCCAGAGAGAGGGGCCTAGCGGGCATTCAGTACTTC. This translates into CSARERGLAGIQYF.

By frequency in the sample, this clonotype is medium-sized. This chain links TRBV12-3 or TRBV12-4 with TRBJ2-4; possible D gene TRBD1, 5 bases. The CDR3 totals 17 residues. Trimming shortened V by 2 bases and J by 0 bases, and 14 bases separated the two germline ends. The DNA of the CDR3 is TGTGCCAGCAGTTTAAGGACACAGACTTTAGCCAAAAACATTCAGTACTTC. Translated, it gives CASSLRTQTLAKNIQYF.

The sample holds many counts of this clonotype. The chain has TRBV18 and TRBJ2-7, with D perhaps matching TRBD1 or TRBD2 (5 bases each). CDR3 length equals 14 residues. Germline-derived CDR1 and CDR2 are KGHSH and LQKENI. V gave up 2 bases and J gave up 7 bases, with 15 bases separating them. In DNA, the CDR3 is TGTGCCAGCTCACCATGGGCAGGGACCTTGGAGCAGTACTTC. Amino acid sequence: CASSPWAGTLEQYF.

The chain uses TRBV5-4 and TRBJ1-1, with TRBD1 matching over 8 bases. V was clipped by 3 bases and J by 10 bases; unmatched bases: 8. Germline CDR1 SGHNT, CDR2 YYREEE (reference sequence). CDR3 length: 13 residues. This CDR3 is CASSSWTGPSAFF. The CDR3 region has the DNA TGTGCCAGCAGCTCGTGGACAGGGCCTTCAGCTTTCTTT.

This clonotype was counted many times. This chain uses TRBV11-2 with TRBJ2-1, with 11 bases fitting TRBD2. The germline gives CDR1 SGHAT, CDR2 FQNNGV. The V segment lost 3 bases and the J segment 6 bases; nucleotides outside the gene matches: 7. This CDR3 spans 16 amino acids. In DNA form, the CDR3 reads TGTGCCAGCAGCTTTATGGGACTAGCGGATAGCAATGAGCAGTTCTTC. The encoded protein is CASSFMGLADSNEQFF.

This clonotype came up many times. This chain's CDR3 is CASSQDHGGKREQFF. CDR3 sequence (DNA): TGCGCCAGCAGCCAAGATCATGGGGGTAAGCGTGAGCAGTTCTTC. V gene TRBV4-3 combines with J gene TRBJ2-1; D is possibly TRBD1 or TRBD2 (5 bases each). The CDR3 contains 15 residues. Trimming took 0 bases from V and 9 from J, leaving 15 bases between them. Per germline, CDR1 LGHNA and CDR2 YSLEER.

This clonotype was detected once. This rearrangement joins TRBV9 to TRBJ1-1; 11 bases line up with TRBD1. CDR1 and CDR2 (germline): SGDLS, YYNGEE. The CDR3 loop spans 15 amino acids. The V gene end was trimmed by 4 bases and the J gene end by 9 bases; junction bases not matched to a gene: 11. This CDR3 reads CASSPRTGGFDKAFF. CDR3 bases: TGTGCCAGCAGCCCTCGGACAGGGGGCTTCGATAAAGCTTTCTTT.

The genes are TRBV10-3 and TRBJ2-5; D might be TRBD2 (6 bases). V shed 3 bases and J shed 2 bases, with 10 bases lying between them. The CDR3 runs to 14 residues. Germline CDR1 reads ENHRY; CDR2 reads SYGVKD. CDR3 protein: CAISEGGEQETQYF. The CDR3 DNA follows: TGTGCCATCAGTGAAGGCGGGGAGCAAGAGACCCAGTACTTC.